This is a list of T cell receptor beta chains from one sample in a study of cytomegalovirus exposure and HLA in healthy donors. Sequenced by immunoSEQ multiplex PCR; TCRdb stores in-frame clones only, minus some. The sample carries about 110,000 clones, roughly 79% recorded once. The sample consisted of PBMCs. All receptors come from a woman in her twenties or thirties in good health and CMV-seronegative. The CDR3 runs from the conserved cysteine through the conserved F or W.

TRBV28	TRBJ1-4	CASRQQGSNEKLFF
TRBV6-5	TRBJ2-7	CASRQSPWSTYEQYF
TRBV11-3	TRBJ2-3	CASSQTSGRFADTQYF
TRBV4-3	TRBJ1-4	CASSRLWTGGEKLFF
TRBV4-2	TRBJ2-3	CASSPLSGMDTQYF
TRBV7-2	TRBJ2-7	CASSKAGGSYEQYF
TRBV5-1	TRBJ2-7	CASPWGTGSYEQYF
TRBV19	-	CASSIRRGSHEQYF
TRBV5-1	TRBJ2-4	CASSPGQLLAKNIQYF
TRBV27	TRBJ2-2	CASEVSRDTGELFF
TRBV7-9	TRBJ2-7	CASNFPGQTSYEQYF
TRBV2	TRBJ2-3	CASSEASSGTDTQYF
TRBV19	TRBJ1-5	CASSTSGYNQPQHF
TRBV30	TRBJ2-7	CAWSGDIFYEQYF
TRBV6-5	TRBJ2-7	CASSYSDSGSSYEQYF
TRBV6-1	TRBJ1-5	CASSGGQSNQPQHF
TRBV5-1	TRBJ2-7	CASSLRLAGAYEQYF
TRBV7-9	TRBJ2-3	CASSLARTATDTQYF
TRBV5-1	TRBJ2-1	CASSLGQGSHNEQFF
TRBV2	TRBJ2-3	CASRLGTSGAADTQYF
TRBV5-1	TRBJ2-5	CASSSDRGGQETQYF
TRBV19	TRBJ2-3	CASSMTGKADTQYF
TRBV5-6	TRBJ2-6	CASSDRALQSSGANVLTF
TRBV11-2	TRBJ1-2	CASRGRDRLYGYTF
TRBV27	TRBJ2-1	CATLTGDYNEQFF
TRBV29-1	TRBJ1-2	CSVDRENYGYTF
TRBV18	TRBJ2-1	CASSPGTSGRRYNEQFF
TRBV11-2	TRBJ1-1	CASSFPQGTMNTEAFF
TRBV5-1	TRBJ2-1	CASSWGLALSTRGYNEQFF
TRBV6-5	TRBJ1-2	CASSYWQGANGYTF
TRBV15	TRBJ1-3	CATSRALGDSGNTIYF
TRBV5-1	TRBJ2-3	CASSLTDTQYF
TRBV19	TRBJ2-7	CASSISGQGTSEQYF
TRBV4-1	TRBJ1-3	CASSQLFQGNTIYF
TRBV28	TRBJ2-7	CASSPPGQLRQYF
TRBV29-1	TRBJ2-1	CSVDTSGRNEQFF
TRBV10-3	TRBJ2-7	CAISESTGFGRGPPVQYF
TRBV5-1	TRBJ2-7	CASSLTGQVAYEQYF
TRBV19	TRBJ1-4	CASSTDRDRGGRLFF
TRBV2	TRBJ1-5	CASSDRGYQPQHF
TRBV5-6	TRBJ1-2	CASSSGGKDSGYTF
TRBV5-1	TRBJ2-1	CASSLELAKTNEQFF
TRBV27	TRBJ2-2	CASSSRNTGELFF
TRBV4-1	TRBJ2-5	CASSQVVSVETQYF
TRBV5-1	TRBJ2-1	CASSATLAGVGNEQFF
TRBV5-6	TRBJ2-3	CASSLRQGPTDTQYF
TRBV27	TRBJ2-2	CASRGGQGFGELFF
TRBV5-1	TRBJ2-2	CASSSALNTGELFF
TRBV4-1	TRBJ1-1	CASSQLPGTRGEAFF
TRBV4-1	TRBJ2-7	CASSQEVGTGTYEQYF